This section outlines one TCR beta chain sequence together with its context. This sample was included in a study of shared T cell receptors in the human thymus. This CDR3 region has 18 residues. Germline CDR1 is MDHEN and CDR2 is SYDVKM. J was trimmed by 1 base and V by 3 bases; bases with no gene match: 10. TCRdb keeps only in-frame clones here, not all; method: immunoSEQ multiplex PCR. In the table there are 500,000 to 550,000 clones, approximately 80% of which are singletons. The sample was also linked to a second study, of human thymus T cells. That source adds: Related work showed strongly overlapping thymic repertoires across unrelated individuals.

This TCR derives from a boy less than two years old with a congenital heart defect. This chain links TRBV28 with TRBJ2-1, with 9 bases matching TRBD2. The sequenced sample was thymocytes. CDR3 protein: CASSFPPSSGVSYNEQFF. DNA of the CDR3: TGTGCCAGCAGTTTTCCCCCCTCTAGCGGGGTGTCCTACAATGAGCAGTTCTTC. Using reference TRBV28 and TRBJ2-1 for the parts outside the CDR3, the full variable domain is DVKVTQSSRYLVKRTGEKVFLECVQDMDHENMFWYRQDPGLGLRLIYFSYDVKMKEKGDIPEGYSVSREKKERFSLILESASTNQTSMYLCASSFPPSSGVSYNEQFFGPGTRLTVL.